This T cell receptor (beta chain) was identified in a study of spatial heterogeneity in lung cancer. CDR1 is SGHVS and CDR2 is FQNEAQ in the germline V gene. The CDR3 is made up of 15 amino acids. V lost 5 bases to trimming and J lost 1 base, with 12 bases between them. Specified time point: sample taken at primary tumor resection. Whole RNA, which was extracted from tumor, nontumor lung tissue or frozen PBMC, was sequenced without any cell sorting. There were some 70 donors, all of them untreated patients with early-stage non-small cell lung cancer. Carried by each TCR cDNA molecule was a unique molecular identifier. One entry per CDR3 protein, called by TCRdb with MiXCR from the 5' RACE reads. The sample contains approximately 7,200 distinct CDR3 sequences, 5.4% of which appear only once. This clonotype was counted at least ten times.

The sequencing used normal lung tissue next to the tumor, collected at surgery. The receptor was derived from a female donor with early-stage non-small cell lung cancer. The rearrangement uses TRBV7-8 and TRBJ2-1, with D possibly being TRBD2 (5 bases). The CDR3 nucleotides are TGTGCCAGCAGCCCCCAACGAGGGTCCTACAATGAGCAGTTCTTC. As protein: CASSPQRGSYNEQFF.